This T cell receptor beta chain was sequenced for a study of blood T cells in healthy people across ages. Whole-study results and caveats: Fewer expanded clones and more diversity marked long-lived versus aged donors.

Alongside a J-beta primer mix, a sample-barcoded 5' primer served in a second PCR lasting roughly 6 to 11 cycles. TCRdb passed the 5' RACE reads through MiXCR, listing each CDR3 protein once. The profile shows fewer than 2,000,000 distinct CDR3 sequences, around 40% of them singletons. This clonotype has more than one count but fewer than ten. Antigen specificity is unknown. V was cut by 1 base and J by 6 bases, with 10 bases left in between. This CDR3 is 14 amino acids long. From germline, CDR1 is LGHDT and CDR2 YNNKEL (reference sequence). The sequenced sample consisted of blood. The V gene is TRBV3-1, the J gene TRBJ2-1; no clear D. The source of this sequence is a human donor in good health. For the CDR3, the DNA is TGTGCCAGCAGCCAAGTATCCTACCGCAATGAGCAGTTCTTC. Translating it yields CASSQVSYRNEQFF.